The entry that follows covers one T cell receptor beta chain sequence. Its antigen is not known. This record belongs to a study of cytomegalovirus exposure and HLA in healthy donors. Study in general: A prior analysis found about 110 million unique TCR beta sequences from some 200 million T cells. Around 87 million unique TCRs, all from HLA-typed donors, were included in an early release of the data.

Vbeta (60) and Jbeta (13) primers were used in the PCR. Here immunoSEQ multiplex PCR was the method, and the copy in TCRdb shows in-frame clones only, minus some. The sample shows roughly 90,000 clones, approximately 88% of them seen only once. CDR1 is LNHDA and CDR2 is SQIVND in the germline V gene (reference sequence). The CDR3 consists of 15 residues. The V end lost 5 bases, the J end lost 3 bases, and 17 bases lay between the germline ends. The study's findings and limits: Overall, approximately 150 TCR beta chains were annotated as cytomegalovirus-associated. Association of a missense DCLRE1C variant with TCR beta V- and J-gene trimming was reported in a later analysis.

Sequencing used PBMCs. The clonotype comes from a man aged 18 to 30 in good health and CMV-seronegative. The chain carries TRBV19 and TRBJ2-7; possible D gene TRBD1, 5 bases. The CDR3 region has the DNA TGTGCCAGTAGTCCTCCACGGTCTAGGGGCTACGAGCAGTACTTC. Protein: CASSPPRSRGYEQYF.